This TCR beta chain was documented in a study of CD8 T cells in ankylosing spondylitis. The CDR3 totals 13 residues. Trimming cost V 7 bases and J 8 bases, with 15 bases left between them. Many counts were recorded for this clonotype. Libraries for TCR beta were made by quantitative 5'-RACE with molecular barcodes. TCRdb recomputed calls from the 5' RACE reads with MiXCR, one row per CDR3 protein. The sample carries roughly 230,000 distinct CDR3 sequences, 15% to 20% recorded once. The J gene is TRBJ2-4, the V gene TRBV12-3 or TRBV12-4; D is uncertain. This TCR came from a male donor with ankylosing spondylitis or in good health (not recorded which). The sample consisted of blood, either unsorted or a sorted T cell fraction (not recorded which). CDR3 bases: TGTGCCAGCACCAACTATCCTACGGACATTCAGTACTTC. As protein: CASTNYPTDIQYF.